The present TCR beta chain was sequenced within a study of T-cell reconstitution after alpha-beta-depleted transplantation in children. Findings and caveats of the study: It was newly produced T cells that mostly accounted for T-cell counts and diversity one year after transplant.

TCRbeta library preparation incorporated unique molecular identifiers. TCRdb redid the calling of the PCR reads with MiXCR, one entry per CDR3 protein. The table records around 600,000 distinct CDR3 sequences, about 21% of them present only once. This CDR3 has 14 residues. The germline CDR1 and CDR2 sequences are KGHDR and SFDVKD. V shed 5 bases, J shed 6 bases, and the junction held 5 bases outside the gene matches. A remark on this clonotype: Its antigen is unidentified.

The chain couples TRBV24-1 to TRBJ2-2, with 7 bases fitting TRBD1. This receptor was taken from a boy younger than two who had a stem cell transplant for acute myeloid leukemia, so the T cells may come from the graft donor. The starting material was PBMCs, mostly from graft donor cells, obtained 360 days after TCRalphabeta/CD19-depleted stem cell transplant. CDR3 in DNA: TGTGCCACCAGTGGGCCAACAGGGGCCGGGGAGCTGTTTTTT. Protein: CATSGPTGAGELFF.